Ten or more counts support the clone carrying this T cell receptor (beta chain). Its cognate antigen is unknown. This entry belongs to a study of T cells in Graves' hyperthyroidism and ophthalmopathy. Germline CDR1 reads KGHSH; CDR2 reads LQKENI. The CDR3 sequence is 12 residues long. V was pared by 6 bases and J by 5 bases, with 8 bases between. General study findings and limits: Most thyroid-expanded clonotypes above 0.001 were also found in blood.

RNA transcripts provided the source from which TCR beta CDR3 regions were amplified. The study used the HTBI primer set for a first-round RT-PCR of the TCR CDR3. From the multiplex PCR reads, TCRdb called clonotypes with MiXCR, one entry per CDR3 protein. The sample has around 620,000 distinct CDR3 sequences, around 15% seen once. This chain uses TRBV18 with TRBJ1-5; possible D gene TRBD1, 5 bases. The sequence was obtained from a woman aged 30 to 39 with Graves' hyperthyroidism. The sequenced sample consisted of blood. The CDR3 DNA follows: TGTGCCAGCTCGGGGCCGGATCAGCCCCAGCATTTT. Translating gives CASSGPDQPQHF.